The following is a T cell receptor beta chain sequence with its context. As yet, its antigen is unknown. TCRdb's table, derived via immunoSEQ multiplex PCR, lists solely in-frame clones and lacks some. The sample has some 2,000,000 clones; around 95% are singletons. This sample was included in a study of shared clonotypes between healthy human individuals. Study results and limitations: All-four-donor shared clonotypes had higher generation probabilities than non-shared clonotypes did.

The CDR3 is made up of 16 amino acids. Trimming left V 3 bases short and J 8 bases short, with 21 bases between. Germline assignment: CDR1 SGHRS and CDR2 YFSETQ. This sequence originates from a man aged 18 to 35 in good health. The V call is TRBV5-1, the J call TRBJ2-4; D may correspond to TRBD1 or TRBD2 (5 bases each). Sequenced sample: naive CD4+ T cells sorted from blood. Specified subset: CD45RA+ positively selected. The CDR3 bases are TGCGCCAGCAGCTCCCGACCGACCAGCCTGGGGGACATTCAGTACTTC. It yields the protein CASSSRPTSLGDIQYF.